This section outlines one T cell receptor beta chain sequence together with its context. The antigen it recognizes is unknown. Nothing much larger sits one base from this clone, and base qualities are not available. This sample is drawn from a study of blood T cell repertoires in COVID-19 (TCRdb year 2020). Concerning the study at large: Samples from collaborators originated in the United States, Italy and Spain and spanned both the acute and convalescent phases of COVID-19. Deeply sampled blood TCRbeta repertoires from subjects exposed to, actively infected with, or recovered from COVID-19 were included in the dataset. A freely available public database, intended as a resource for researchers studying the immune response to SARS-CoV-2, is where the repertoires were released. The material from the prospective study consisted of cDNA or gDNA derived from T cells, B-cell-depleted T cells, or PBMCs. Samples came from the ongoing ImmuneRACE study (first 160 participants) plus 1,254 subjects from 6 global collaborators. Where available, HLA class I and class II types were taken from metadata supplied by the sample provider and were not determined by assay-based typing. The sample metadata nearly always contained a de-identified subject ID, COVID-19 status, age in years and sex. The study at large found these results: Clinical and demographic metadata were provided uncurated, with the amount varying by source and participant.

TCRbeta CDR3 regions were amplified from genomic DNA using the immunoSEQ Assay, a bias-controlled multiplex PCR. Per the source publication's procedure: Within the assay, amplification of reference gene primers was used to estimate how many nucleated cells each sample contained. To quantify the absolute abundance of each unique TCRbeta CDR3 rearrangement, sequence reads were collapsed and filtered. For each sample, productive Simpson clonality was calculated as the square root of Simpson's diversity index across productive rearrangements. TCRdb took this table from immuneACCESS and kept in-frame rearrangements with V and J called. Such tables lack part of the clones; where checked against another copy, unresolved V genes explain under half of the gap, and the rest is unexplained. V and J calls and clone size come straight from that table; D and trimming were deduced from the DNA. The sample table contains over 250,000 clones; only one count was recorded for 83% of them. The top ten constitute 8% to 9.5% of the sample.

Another Seattle source contributed samples from volunteer blood donors who had recovered from COVID-19. Each collaborating institution followed its own protocols to collect whole blood in K2EDTA tubes. For TCRbeta analysis, collaborators shipped samples in one of three forms: frozen whole blood, isolated PBMCs, or DNA extracted from either of those sample types. The clonotype was recovered from a woman between 45 and 60 years old who had recovered from COVID-19. The material sequenced was peripheral blood.

The CDR3 reads as follows: CASSVTGGFVYEQYF. The nucleotides read TGTGCCAGCAGCGTAACAGGGGGCTTCGTCTACGAGCAGTACTTC. This sequence uses TRBV11-2 and TRBJ2-7, with 9 central nucleotides matching TRBD1. After removal of 5 bases from V and 3 bases from J, the junction retains 8 bases not matched to a gene. CDR1 is given as SGHAT and CDR2 as FQNNGV, both from the germline V gene. Its CDR3 holds 15 amino acids, cysteine through phenylalanine. Only CDR3 DNA remains: 45 bases, in frame from the first base.